Below are 17 T cell receptor beta chains sequenced from a single sample in a study of cytomegalovirus exposure and HLA in healthy donors. Primers included in the PCR were 60 Vbeta and 13 Jbeta primers. Here immunoSEQ multiplex PCR was the method, and the copy in TCRdb shows in-frame clones only, minus some. The sample carries 85,000 to 100,000 clones, about 83% recorded once. Material for sequencing was PBMCs. These receptors all come from a woman aged 18-29 years in good health and CMV-seropositive.

The rearrangement links TRBV6-5 to TRBJ1-1; 8 bases are a match to TRBD1. V was clipped by 2 bases and J by 1 base; unmatched bases: 6. CDR3 length equals 16 residues. The V gene's germline CDR1 is MNHEY and CDR2 SVGAGI. CDR3 in DNA: TGTGCCAGCAGTTACAGTGGGACAGGAGAGAACACTGAAGCTTTCTTT. This translates into CASSYSGTGENTEAFF.

The chain employs TRBV7-9 and TRBJ1-2; TRBD1 matches 8 bases. The length of the CDR3 is 15 residues. The V segment lost 1 base and the J segment 4 bases; nucleotides outside the gene matches: 5. CDR1 and CDR2 (germline): SEHNR, FQNEAQ (reference sequence). The CDR3 here is CASSLEAGGSYGYTF. In DNA form, the CDR3 reads TGTGCCAGCAGCTTAGAGGCAGGGGGCAGCTATGGCTACACCTTC.

The V gene is TRBV5-1, the J gene TRBJ2-5; possibly TRBD1 for D (6 bases). The germline CDR1 and CDR2 sequences are SGHRS and YFSETQ. V was pared by 4 bases and J by 5 bases, with 15 bases between. This CDR3 spans 14 amino acids. For the CDR3, the DNA is TGCGCCAGCAGCAGACCAGGGGTAATGGAGACCCAGTACTTC. It translates to CASSRPGVMETQYF.

V is TRBV6-5 and J is TRBJ1-2, with 9 bases identical to TRBD1. The V segment lost 6 bases and the J segment 3 bases; nucleotides outside the gene matches: 8. The germline gives CDR1 MNHEY, CDR2 SVGAGI. The CDR3 runs to 15 residues. DNA for the CDR3: TGTGCCAGCAGAACCGGGACAGGGAACGACTATGGCTACACCTTC. This codes for CASRTGTGNDYGYTF.

This clone was observed a few times. The J gene is TRBJ2-1, the V gene TRBV2, with D possibly matching TRBD1 (5 bases). V dropped 4 bases and J dropped 2 bases, with 12 bases sitting between them. The CDR3 runs to 15 residues. Per the germline V gene, CDR1 is SNHLY and CDR2 is FYNNEI. The CDR3 DNA is TGTGCCAGCAGTGGGCGCAGGGTCACCTACAATGAGCAGTTCTTC. Translating it yields CASSGRRVTYNEQFF.

The rearrangement joins TRBV19 to TRBJ2-5; 10 bases are a match to TRBD2. The CDR3 runs to 16 residues. CDR1 and CDR2 from the germline V gene are LNHDA and SQIVND (reference sequence). Trimming at V came to 6 bases and at J to 4 bases, leaving 11 bases not matched to a gene. This chain's CDR3 is CASRSDASGSGETQYF. CDR3 coding DNA: TGTGCCAGTAGGTCGGACGCTAGCGGGAGTGGAGAGACCCAGTACTTC.

CDR3 protein: CASSNPNRGSSYEQYF. CDR3 nucleotide sequence: TGTGCCAGCAGCAACCCGAACAGGGGAAGTTCCTACGAGCAGTACTTC. This chain links TRBV7-9 with TRBJ2-7, with TRBD1 matching 7 bases. J gave up 1 base and V 5 bases, and 11 bases lay outside the gene matches. The CDR3 is 16 amino acids. Germline CDR1 reads SEHNR; CDR2 reads FQNEAQ (reference sequence).

This clone was picked up one time. The chain recombines TRBV13 with TRBJ1-2; 9 bases are shared with TRBD1. Germline-derived CDR1 and CDR2 are PRHDT and FYEKMQ (reference sequence). V lost 5 bases and J lost 6; bases outside the gene matches: 7. The CDR3 length is 14 residues. CDR3 sequence: CASSPRTGVDGYTF. The CDR3 nucleotides are TGTGCCAGCAGCCCCCGGACAGGGGTCGATGGCTACACCTTC.

The chain combines TRBV5-1 with TRBJ1-1, with D tentatively TRBD1 (5 bases). The V gene's germline CDR1 is SGHRS and CDR2 YFSETQ. The CDR3 length is 12 residues. The ends were cut back, 4 bases at V and 3 bases at J, with 7 bases in the middle. Here the CDR3 reads CASSPGDTEAFF. The CDR3, as DNA: TGCGCCAGCAGCCCGGGGGACACTGAAGCTTTCTTT.

The V and J genes are TRBV2 and TRBJ2-7, with 13 bases aligning to TRBD2. CDR3 size: 16 residues. Germline values: CDR1 SNHLY, CDR2 FYNNEI. Trimming at V came to 7 bases and at J to 6 bases, leaving 12 bases not matched to a gene. The CDR3 DNA reads as TGTGCCAGCACTGTAGGCTCCGGGACTAGCGGGATCGAGCAGTACTTC. Translation gives CASTVGSGTSGIEQYF.

The chain links TRBV18 to TRBJ2-3, with 10 nucleotides matching TRBD2. After removal of 8 bases from V and 4 bases from J, the junction contained 6 bases not matched to a gene. The germline V gene has CDR1 KGHSH and CDR2 LQKENI. The CDR3 length is 14 residues. The CDR3 DNA is TGTGCCAGCACGCTAGCGGGGGACCCAGATACGCAGTATTTT. Translated, it gives CASTLAGDPDTQYF. Supplemented by reference TRBV18 and TRBJ2-3, the full variable domain reads NAGVMQNPRHLVRRRGQEARLRCSPMKGHSHVYWYRQLPEEGLKFMVYLQKENIIDESGMPKERFSAEFPKEGPSILRIQQVVRGDSAAYFCASTLAGDPDTQYFGPGTRLTVL.

The chain combines TRBV7-9 with TRBJ1-4; 9 nucleotides line up with TRBD1. V shed 5 bases, J shed 5 bases, and the junction held 3 bases outside the gene matches. Germline CDR1 and CDR2: SEHNR and FQNEAQ (reference sequence). The CDR3 consists of 14 residues. The CDR3 DNA reads TGTGCCAGCAGCCGGGACAGGGTGAATGAAAAACTGTTTTTT. This encodes CASSRDRVNEKLFF.

This clone was recorded once. This chain joins TRBV13 and TRBJ2-3, with 12 bases that match TRBD2. The CDR3 totals 16 residues. With 6 bases clipped from V and 5 bases from J, the junction kept 9 bases outside the gene matches. Looked up from germline, CDR1 is PRHDT and CDR2 is FYEKMQ (reference sequence). Here the CDR3 reads CASRPLAGGPLDTQYF. CDR3 in DNA: TGTGCCAGCAGGCCCCTAGCGGGGGGGCCTTTAGATACGCAGTATTTT.

The chain has TRBV25-1 and TRBJ2-2, with a weak D call TRBD2 (5 bases). The germline V gene encodes CDR1 MGHDK and CDR2 SYGVNS. The CDR3 runs to 14 residues. V dropped 6 bases and J dropped 6 bases, with 14 bases sitting between them. Written as DNA, the CDR3 is TGTGCCAGCAGGGATACTAGGATTCCCGGGGAGCTGTTTTTT. This gives the protein CASRDTRIPGELFF.

This clone appeared a few times. A junction boundary mismatches the germline segment, possibly from a read error. The chain couples TRBV6-1 to TRBJ1-4, with 8 bases fitting TRBD1. The CDR3 totals 15 residues. Germline CDR1 MNHNS, CDR2 SASEGT. This CDR3 reads CASREGQGANEKLFF. The CDR3, as DNA: TGTGCCAGCAGGGAAGGACAGGGAGCGAATGAAAAACTGTTTTTT.

The chain carries TRBV5-1 and TRBJ2-1; perhaps TRBD2 as D (5 bases). This CDR3 is built from 14 residues. V was shortened by 1 base and J by 9 bases, with 14 bases between the two germline ends. Germline V gene lookup returns CDR1 SGHRS and CDR2 YFSETQ. CDR3 protein: CASSLRGGFLEQFF. The CDR3 region has the DNA TGCGCCAGCAGCTTGCGAGGCGGGTTTCTTGAGCAGTTCTTC.

This clone appeared a single time. The chain recombines TRBV4-2 with TRBJ1-3, with D uncertain. V shed 0 bases and J shed 0 bases, with 9 bases lying between them. This CDR3 has 16 residues. The germline gives CDR1 LGHNA, CDR2 YNFKEQ. CDR3: CASSQDQEVSGNTIYF. CDR3 sequence (DNA): TGTGCCAGCAGCCAAGATCAAGAGGTCTCTGGAAACACCATATATTTT.